Shown below are 26 T cell receptor beta chains from a single sample sequenced in a study of cytotoxic CD8 clonotypes in ibrutinib-treated CLL. TCRdb's copy holds only in-frame clones and misses some; the assay was immunoSEQ multiplex PCR. In the table there are over 100,000 clones, more than 55% of which are singletons. Sequences were derived from PBMCs, sampled after 24 months of ibrutinib treatment. Source of these receptors: a human donor with chronic lymphocytic leukemia.

A word on this clone: Compared with germline, one end of the junction differs, possibly owing to a read error. V gene TRBV18 combines with J gene TRBJ1-2; 7 bases fit TRBD1. CDR1 and CDR2 from the germline V gene are KGHSH and LQKENI. This CDR3 has 13 residues. The CDR3 region is CASSQGQVYSYTF. The CDR3, as DNA: TGTGCCAGCTCCCAAGGACAGGTCTATAGCTACACCTTC.

This chain uses TRBV30 with TRBJ1-2; no reliable D call. Germline V gene data show CDR1 as GTSNPN and CDR2 as SVGIG (reference sequence). The CDR3 covers 13 residues. Trimming took off 2 bases at V and 7 bases at J, with 14 bases between the two ends. In nucleotides, the CDR3 is TGTGCCTGGAGTCAAGGGAAACCTCTTGGCTACACCTTC. It encodes CAWSQGKPLGYTF.

The chain couples TRBV4-2 to TRBJ1-2, with 8 bases matching TRBD1. CDR1 is LGHNA, CDR2 YNFKEQ, per germline. V trimming: 0 bases; J trimming: 4 bases; junction bases outside the gene matches: 4. The CDR3 runs 15 residues. CDR3 coding DNA: TGTGCCAGCAGCCAAGATACAGGGGGTGGCTATGGCTACACCTTC. This gives the protein CASSQDTGGGYGYTF.

The rearrangement joins TRBV29-1 to TRBJ2-5; 7 bases align to TRBD1. Trimming at V came to 3 bases and at J to 2 bases, leaving 9 bases not matched to a gene. CDR3 length equals 15 residues. From germline, CDR1 is SQVTM and CDR2 ANQGSEA. CDR3: CSVEVGGSGQETQYF. CDR3 DNA sequence: TGCAGCGTTGAGGTAGGGGGCTCGGGGCAAGAGACCCAGTACTTC. Looking up the rest from reference TRBV29-1 and TRBJ2-5 gives the full variable domain: SAVISQKPSRDICQRGTSLTIQCQVDSQVTMMFWYRQQPGQSLTLIATANQGSEATYESGFVIDKFPISRPNLTFSTLTVSNMSPEDSSIYLCSVEVGGSGQETQYFGPGTRLLVL.

The chain employs TRBV6-1 and TRBJ1-2; 7 bases are shared with TRBD1. V was clipped by 1 base and J by 4 bases; unmatched bases: 9. Germline values: CDR1 MNHNS, CDR2 SASEGT. The CDR3 loop spans 16 amino acids. CDR3: CASSEGIRQGGYGYTF. CDR3 sequence (DNA): TGTGCCAGCAGTGAAGGAATTCGACAGGGTGGCTATGGCTACACCTTC.

This clone was detected only a few times. The rearrangement links TRBV12-5 to TRBJ1-3, with no clear D. There are 14 residues in the CDR3. Germline loops: CDR1 LGHNT, CDR2 FRNRAP. The V and J ends lost 1 base and 0 bases respectively, with 4 bases between them. The chain's CDR3 is CASGLGLSGNTIYF. For the CDR3, the DNA is TGTGCTAGTGGTTTGGGGCTCTCTGGAAACACCATATATTTT.

The chain recombines TRBV5-1 with TRBJ1-4; D ambiguous. The CDR3 sequence is 14 residues long. Germline V gives CDR1 SGHRS, CDR2 YFSETQ. Trimming pared 5 bases from V and 8 bases from J, leaving 16 bases between. CDR3 in amino acids: CASRPDSSGEKLFF. The DNA for the CDR3 is TGCGCCAGCAGACCCGATAGTTCGGGGGAAAAACTGTTTTTT.

The chain uses TRBV12-5 and TRBJ2-1; D gene uncertain. The CDR3 length is 12 residues. V was pared by 1 base and J by 13 bases, with 11 bases between. Germline CDR1 is LGHNT and CDR2 is FRNRAP. CDR3 loop: CASGLDLSRQFF. For the CDR3, the DNA is TGTGCTAGTGGTTTGGACCTGAGTAGACAGTTCTTC.

The DNA for the CDR3 is TGTGCCACCAGCAGAGAAAGGAGTAGGATGTCTGAGCAGTTCTTC. It codes for CATSRERSRMSEQFF. The J gene is TRBJ2-1, the V gene TRBV15; no firm D call. V was clipped by 0 bases and J by 9 bases, with 15 bases between them. The CDR3 is 15 amino acids. Germline-derived CDR1 and CDR2 are LNHNV and YYDKDF (reference sequence).

The chain couples TRBV6-6 to TRBJ2-1, with D perhaps matching TRBD1 (6 bases). Trimming removed 5 bases at V and 7 bases at J, with 15 bases between. The germline V gene has CDR1 MNHNY and CDR2 SVGAGI (reference sequence). This CDR3 spans 14 amino acids. The CDR3 DNA follows: TGTGCCAGCAGTACGATAGTAACAGGGAATGAGCAGTTCTTC. This translates into CASSTIVTGNEQFF.

Only a few counts were recorded for this clone. The chain links TRBV7-9 to TRBJ2-7; D may correspond to TRBD1 or TRBD2 (6 bases each). This CDR3 is 15 amino acids long. Germline V gene sequence: CDR1 SEHNR, CDR2 FQNEAQ (reference sequence). The V and J ends lost 0 bases and 6 bases respectively, with 15 bases between them. The CDR3 nucleotides read TGTGCCAGCAGCTTAGCTGTAGGGGGAGGCGGCGAGCAGTACTTC. This sequence encodes CASSLAVGGGGEQYF.

V usage is TRBV18 and J usage is TRBJ2-2, with D possibly being TRBD2 (6 bases). V was cut by 1 base and J by 3 bases, with 12 bases left in between. The germline CDR1 and CDR2 sequences are KGHSH and LQKENI. CDR3 length: 16 residues. The CDR3 DNA is TGTGCCAGCTCACCACAGGTCGGGAGAGACACCGGGGAGCTGTTTTTT. Translated, it gives CASSPQVGRDTGELFF. Filled out from reference TRBV18 and TRBJ2-2, the complete variable domain reads NAGVMQNPRHLVRRRGQEARLRCSPMKGHSHVYWYRQLPEEGLKFMVYLQKENIIDESGMPKERFSAEFPKEGPSILRIQQVVRGDSAAYFCASSPQVGRDTGELFFGEGSRLTVL.

This chain links TRBV10-1 with TRBJ2-3; 12 bases line up with TRBD1. This CDR3 is 15 amino acids long. Unmatched junction bases numbered 6, after V lost 6 bases and J lost 5 bases. Germline-derived CDR1 and CDR2 are WNHNN and SYGVQD (reference sequence). The CDR3 reads CASSDRDRGLDTQYF. CDR3 coding DNA: TGCGCCAGCAGCGACCGGGACAGGGGGCTAGATACGCAGTATTTT.

In this sample, this clone turned up a few times. The rearrangement joins TRBV6-1 to TRBJ1-2, with D possibly TRBD1 on 5 matching bases. Germline V gene lookup returns CDR1 MNHNS and CDR2 SASEGT. The CDR3 has 14 amino acids. Trimming stripped 0 bases from V and 8 bases from J, with 13 bases between. The CDR3 nucleotides are TGTGCCAGCAGTGAAGCTGGGACCGGTATGGGCTACACCTTC. Amino acids: CASSEAGTGMGYTF.

J is TRBJ1-5 and V is TRBV6-1; D gene ambiguous. CDR1 and CDR2 from the germline V gene are MNHNS and SASEGT. V shed 2 bases and J shed 4 bases, with 18 bases lying between them. The CDR3 extends over 17 amino acids. The CDR3 bases are TGTGCCAGCAGTGAAAGGAGTTCAGCAGCCATTAATCAGCCCCAGCATTTT. Protein sequence: CASSERSSAAINQPQHF.

A single count supports this clone. The chain has TRBV7-9 and TRBJ2-2; D uncertain. V lost 1 base and J 1 base, leaving 10 bases between the germline ends. The CDR3 has 16 amino acids. Germline V CDR1 and CDR2: SEHNR, FQNEAQ (reference sequence). The CDR3: CASSLEAGWNTGELFF. DNA of the CDR3: TGTGCCAGCAGCTTAGAAGCCGGTTGGAACACCGGGGAGCTGTTTTTT. The full variable domain, completed using reference TRBV7-9 and TRBJ2-2, is DTGVSQNPRHKITKRGQNVTFRCDPISEHNRLYWYRQTLGQGPEFLTYFQNEAQLEKSRLLSDRFSAERPKGSFSTLEIQRTEQGDSAMYLCASSLEAGWNTGELFFGEGSRLTVL.

V usage is TRBV9 and J usage is TRBJ2-3; D may match TRBD1 or TRBD2 (5 bases each). The V gene lost 4 bases and the J gene lost 2 bases, with 11 bases spanning the gap. The V gene's germline CDR1 is SGDLS and CDR2 YYNGEE. This CDR3 has 14 amino acids. The CDR3 region has the DNA TGTGCCAGCAGCTTGGGACGGCCCACAGATACGCAGTATTTT. Amino acids: CASSLGRPTDTQYF.

The chain has TRBV9 and TRBJ1-6; possibly TRBD1 for D (5 bases). V was trimmed by 1 base and J by 7 bases, leaving 12 bases between them. Germline-derived CDR1 and CDR2 are SGDLS and YYNGEE. The CDR3 is 15 residues long. CDR3 protein: CASSVLSRGNSPLHF. The CDR3 DNA reads TGTGCCAGCAGCGTACTTTCCCGGGGGAATTCACCCCTCCACTTT.

This clone came up a few times. The rearrangement uses TRBV7-9 and TRBJ1-1, with 7 bases identical to TRBD1. Germline assignment: CDR1 SEHNR and CDR2 FQNEAQ (reference sequence). The CDR3 has 14 amino acids. Unmatched junction bases numbered 4, after V lost 5 bases and J lost 1 base. CDR3 nucleotide sequence: TGTGCCAGCAGCCCGGGACAGACGAACACTGAAGCTTTCTTT. Residues: CASSPGQTNTEAFF.

V gene TRBV5-8 combines with J gene TRBJ2-3; 7 bases are a match to TRBD1. V was pared by 1 base and J by 4 bases, with 12 bases of the junction left unmatched. Germline V gene lookup returns CDR1 SGHTS and CDR2 YDEGEE. CDR3 length: 17 amino acids. CDR3 loop: CASSLHIVQGQADTQYF. The DNA of the CDR3 is TGTGCCAGCAGCTTGCATATAGTACAGGGGCAAGCAGATACGCAGTATTTT.

This chain uses TRBV29-1 with TRBJ1-5, with D unresolved. Germline CDR1 and CDR2: SQVTM and ANQGSEA. CDR3 length: 10 residues. The V gene lost 6 bases and the J gene lost 6 bases, with 6 bases spanning the gap. CDR3 region: CSVPGQPQHF. CDR3 DNA sequence: TGCAGCGTGCCGGGTCAGCCCCAGCATTTT.

The chain combines TRBV28 with TRBJ1-3; D may be TRBD1 (6 bases). Per germline, CDR1 MDHEN and CDR2 SYDVKM. The CDR3 loop spans 16 amino acids. V lost 0 bases to trimming and J lost 3 bases, with 12 bases between them. The CDR3 region has the DNA TGTGCCAGCAGTTTATGGCAGGGGTTAATTGGAAACACCATATATTTT. It translates to CASSLWQGLIGNTIYF.

The V call is TRBV10-2, the J call TRBJ2-7; the D is unclear. The V end lost 1 base, the J end lost 4 bases, and 5 bases lay between the germline ends. The germline gives CDR1 WSHSY, CDR2 SAAADI. The CDR3 totals 12 residues. In DNA, the CDR3 is TGCGCCAGCAGTGAGTTAGGTTACGAGCAGTACTTC. Translated, it gives CASSELGYEQYF.

This clone has at least ten counts. The chain joins TRBV10-2 to TRBJ2-5; D is unresolved. CDR1 WSHSY and CDR2 SAAADI come from the germline V gene. Between the trimmed V and J ends, which lost 0 bases and 5 bases, there was a span of 16 bases. The CDR3 is 16 residues long. CDR3 protein: CASSESKLPGWETQYF. DNA for the CDR3: TGCGCCAGCAGTGAGTCGAAACTGCCTGGGTGGGAGACCCAGTACTTC.

The chain recombines TRBV19 with TRBJ2-1; possibly TRBD1 for D (5 bases). CDR1 LNHDA and CDR2 SQIVND come from the germline V gene (reference sequence). The CDR3 covers 15 residues. Trimming took off 3 bases at V and 4 bases at J, with 13 bases between the two ends. The CDR3 bases are TGTGCCAGTAGTATCAAAAGGGGTAGTTACAATGAGCAGTTCTTC. Translation gives CASSIKRGSYNEQFF. Full variable domain (rest looked up from reference TRBV19 and TRBJ2-1): DGGITQSPKYLFRKEGQNVTLSCEQNLNHDAMYWYRQDPGQGLRLIYYSQIVNDFQKGDIAEGYSVSREKKESFPLTVTSAQKNPTAFYLCASSIKRGSYNEQFFGPGTRLTVL.

This clone turned up a few times. This chain uses TRBV19 with TRBJ1-1; the D is unclear. Germline CDR1 is LNHDA and CDR2 is SQIVND (reference sequence). The CDR3 has 12 residues. The V end was cut by 5 bases, the J end by 5 bases, with 9 bases between. CDR3 in DNA: TGTGCCAGTAGTCGGGGTGGGACTGAAGCTTTCTTT. Protein sequence: CASSRGGTEAFF.